This T cell receptor beta chain was identified during a study of T-cell memory formation after mild COVID-19. This CDR3 has 15 amino acids. CDR1 and CDR2 (germline): LGHDT, YNNKEL (reference sequence). V shed 6 bases, J shed 6 bases, and the junction held 13 bases outside the gene matches. TCRdb reprocessed the 5' RACE reads via MiXCR and lists one record per CDR3 protein. The sample consists of about 340,000 distinct CDR3 sequences, more than 15% of them appearing once. The rearrangement links TRBV3-1 to TRBJ1-1; 7 bases map to TRBD1. The sequence was obtained from a man aged 18-30 years who had mild COVID-19 (a few samples of this study predate the infection). Cell type and time point are not known. The sequenced sample consisted of PBMCs or a T cell subset sorted from them (not recorded which). CDR3: CASSRSYTGESEAFF. CDR3 DNA: TGTGCCAGCAGTCGTTCCTATACAGGGGAGTCTGAAGCTTTCTTT.